These 20 T cell receptor beta chains were sequenced from one sample in a study of blood T cell repertoires in COVID-19. The assay was immunoSEQ multiplex PCR, and TCRdb's table has in-frame clones only and misses some. The sample consists of about 52,000 clones, about 83% of them appearing once. The source material was peripheral blood. The source of these receptors is an elderly woman with acute or convalescent COVID-19.

This sequence joins TRBV5-4 and TRBJ1-2; no definite D call. Germline V lookup: CDR1 SGHNT, CDR2 YYREEE (reference sequence). Trimming left V 1 base short and J 9 bases short, with 16 bases between. CDR3 length: 14 amino acids. CDR3 coding DNA: TGTGCCAGCAGCTTGTATACAACAGTATCCCGCTACACCTTC. Its protein product is CASSLYTTVSRYTF. Using reference TRBV5-4 and TRBJ1-2 for the parts outside the CDR3, the full variable domain is ETGVTQSPTHLIKTRGQQVTLRCSSQSGHNTVSWYQQALGQGPQFIFQYYREEENGRGNFPPRFSGLQFPNYSSELNVNALELDDSALYLCASSLYTTVSRYTFGSGTRLTVV.

This rearrangement joins TRBV7-9 to TRBJ2-7; 8 nucleotides match TRBD1. J lost 5 bases, V lost 6 bases, and 18 bases had no gene match. Germline-derived CDR1 and CDR2 are SEHNR and FQNEAQ (reference sequence). The CDR3 consists of 17 residues. This CDR3 reads CASSGKRGQEAAHEQYF. The CDR3 DNA reads as TGTGCCAGCAGTGGCAAAAGGGGACAGGAGGCGGCCCACGAGCAGTACTTC.

The rearrangement links TRBV10-2 to TRBJ2-7; the match to TRBD2 covers 9 bases. Germline V gene lookup returns CDR1 WSHSY and CDR2 SAAADI. The length of the CDR3 is 14 residues. Unmatched junction bases numbered 4, after V lost 3 bases and J lost 4 bases. The CDR3 nucleotides are TGCGCCAGCAGTGAAACTAGCGGGCCTTACGAGCAGTACGTC. It specifies CASSETSGPYEQYV.

The chain carries TRBV7-9 and TRBJ2-3; D possibly corresponds to TRBD1 (7 bases). Germline CDR1 and CDR2: SEHNR and FQNEAQ (reference sequence). Trimming left V 4 bases short and J 4 bases short, with 18 bases between. CDR3 length equals 16 residues. The CDR3 DNA reads TGTGCCAGCAGCTCTGATTCAGGGGGGCAGTCAGATACGCAGTATTTT. It translates to CASSSDSGGQSDTQYF.

The V gene is TRBV5-6, the J gene TRBJ2-7; 7 positions match TRBD1. V shed 4 bases and J 0 bases; nucleotides not matched to a gene: 7. The V gene's germline CDR1 is SGHDT and CDR2 YYEEEE. The CDR3 runs to 15 residues. Here the CDR3 DNA reads TGTGCCAGCAGCCGAGGACAGGTGAGCTCCTACGAGCAGTACTTC. The encoded protein is CASSRGQVSSYEQYF.

The rearrangement uses TRBV11-2 and TRBJ1-5, with a possible D match to TRBD1 (5 bases). V was trimmed by 3 bases and J by 6 bases, leaving 12 bases between them. CDR1 is SGHAT, CDR2 FQNNGV, per germline. The CDR3 totals 14 residues. The DNA for the CDR3 is TGTGCCAGCAGCTTTGGTCAGGGAGGTCAGCCCCAGCATTTT. Residues: CASSFGQGGQPQHF.

This clone has only a few counts. The V gene is TRBV7-9, the J gene TRBJ1-6, with 7 bases aligning to TRBD1. The germline gives CDR1 SEHNR, CDR2 FQNEAQ (reference sequence). The CDR3 totals 16 residues. V was clipped by 5 bases and J by 6 bases; unmatched bases: 10. The CDR3 DNA follows: TGTGCCAGCAGCCTCGGTCGGGGACAGCCTAATTCACCCCTCCACTTT. Translating gives CASSLGRGQPNSPLHF.

The V call is TRBV6-5, the J call TRBJ1-5; 7 nucleotides match TRBD1. This CDR3 has 14 residues. In germline, CDR1 is MNHEY, CDR2 SVGAGI. The V gene end was trimmed by 10 bases and the J gene end by 3 bases; junction bases not matched to a gene: 9. CDR3 residues: CATYRGSNNQPQHF. In DNA, the CDR3 is TGTGCCACCTACAGGGGTAGCAACAATCAGCCCCAGCATTTT.

The J gene is TRBJ2-7, the V gene TRBV7-9; 8 bases agree with TRBD2. V shed 4 bases and J 5 bases; nucleotides not matched to a gene: 13. CDR1 is SEHNR, CDR2 FQNEAQ, per germline (reference sequence). CDR3 size: 16 residues. The CDR3 DNA reads TGTGCCAGCAGCTGGACGTTGCAGCGGGAGACCCACGAGCAGTACGTC. It specifies CASSWTLQRETHEQYV.

This rearrangement joins TRBV5-1 to TRBJ2-7; TRBD1 aligns across 11 bases. The CDR3 has 17 residues. V was pared by 0 bases and J by 6 bases, with 11 bases of the junction left unmatched. Germline-derived CDR1 and CDR2 are SGHRS and YFSETQ. CDR3 sequence: CASSLELLGQGAGEQYF. DNA of the CDR3: TGCGCCAGCAGCTTGGAGCTCTTAGGACAGGGGGCAGGCGAGCAGTACTTC.

This chain joins TRBV5-1 and TRBJ2-3; D possibly corresponds to TRBD1 (6 bases). Germline loops: CDR1 SGHRS, CDR2 YFSETQ. The V and J ends lost 0 bases and 3 bases respectively, with 14 bases between them. The CDR3 consists of 16 residues. CDR3 in DNA: TGCGCCAGCAGCTTGGCGGACAGTCGAACTACAGATACGCAGTATTTT. Encoded protein: CASSLADSRTTDTQYF.

The table lists this clone with a few counts. V is TRBV10-1 and J is TRBJ2-1, with 13 nucleotides matching TRBD2. CDR1 is WNHNN, CDR2 SYGVQD, per germline (reference sequence). V lost 6 bases, J lost 12 bases, and 8 bases stayed unmatched. CDR3 size: 14 residues. For the CDR3, the DNA is TGCGCCAGCAGCGCCGGGACTAGCGGGAAGGTGCAGTTCTTC. It translates to CASSAGTSGKVQFF.

The rearrangement uses TRBV7-6 and TRBJ2-2; 10 nucleotides line up with TRBD1. The CDR3 contains 16 residues. In germline, CDR1 is SGHVS, CDR2 FNYEAQ. Trimming cost V 5 bases and J 5 bases; bases outside gene matches: 8. The CDR3 sequence is CASSPGQGGGTGELFF. The CDR3, as DNA: TGTGCCAGCAGCCCCGGACAGGGGGGAGGAACCGGGGAGCTGTTTTTT.

V gene TRBV9 combines with J gene TRBJ2-7; D gene ambiguous. Per the germline V gene, CDR1 is SGDLS and CDR2 is YYNGEE. CDR3 length equals 12 residues. Trimming cost V 5 bases and J 7 bases, with 13 bases left between them. The CDR3 loop reads CASSAPLGEQYF. CDR3 DNA: TGTGCCAGCAGTGCCCCTCTCGGGGAGCAGTACTTC.

The chain recombines TRBV6-5 with TRBJ1-1, with a possible D match to TRBD1 (5 bases). V was shortened by 5 bases and J by 3 bases, with 13 bases between the two germline ends. The CDR3 runs 14 residues. CDR1 and CDR2 (germline): MNHEY, SVGAGI. The CDR3 region has the DNA TGTGCCAGCAGTCCGGGGACTTTGCACACTGAAGCTTTCTTT. Residues: CASSPGTLHTEAFF.

The chain links TRBV27 to TRBJ1-1, with a weak D call TRBD1 (5 bases). Trimming cost V 3 bases and J 4 bases, with 18 bases left between them. The CDR3 runs to 16 residues. CDR1 and CDR2 from the germline V gene are MNHEY and SMNVEV (reference sequence). The CDR3 DNA follows: TGTGCCAGCAGTTTTAGCAGGGAAGGCCTCCCCACTGAAGCTTTCTTT. Protein: CASSFSREGLPTEAFF.

The chain couples TRBV6-2 or TRBV6-3 to TRBJ1-1; 9 nucleotides match TRBD1. The CDR3 totals 15 residues. Losses at the gene ends were 2 bases for V and 5 bases for J; bases not matched to a gene: 6. Looked up from germline, CDR1 is MNHEY and CDR2 is SVGEGT. CDR3 residues: CASSYPGTGKTEAFF. In nucleotides, the CDR3 is TGTGCCAGCAGTTACCCCGGGACAGGGAAAACTGAAGCTTTCTTT.

V is TRBV3-1 (or the pseudogene TRBV3-2) and J is TRBJ1-1; maybe TRBD1 (5 bases). The V end was cut by 4 bases, the J end by 5 bases, with 11 bases between. CDR3 size: 13 residues. Germline V gene sequence: CDR1 LGHDT, CDR2 YNNKEL (reference sequence). CDR3 amino acids: CASSPDGGTEAFF. CDR3 coding DNA: TGTGCCAGCAGCCCCGACGGGGGTACTGAAGCTTTCTTT.

The V call is TRBV12-3 or TRBV12-4, the J call TRBJ1-1; D gene uncertain. With 11 bases removed from V and 1 base from J, the gap between germline ends came to 11 bases. The CDR3 consists of 12 residues. This CDR3 is CAVGRPNTEAFF. CDR3 bases: TGTGCCGTGGGCCGGCCGAACACTGAAGCTTTCTTT.

The rearrangement joins TRBV19 to TRBJ2-1; 11 nucleotides match TRBD2. CDR1 and CDR2 from the germline V gene are LNHDA and SQIVND (reference sequence). J lost 4 bases, V lost 4 bases, and 6 bases had no gene match. The CDR3 spans 16 residues. The DNA for the CDR3 is TGTGCCAGTAGTAATGCCGGGACTAGCGGATACAATGAGCAGTTCTTC. This sequence encodes CASSNAGTSGYNEQFF.